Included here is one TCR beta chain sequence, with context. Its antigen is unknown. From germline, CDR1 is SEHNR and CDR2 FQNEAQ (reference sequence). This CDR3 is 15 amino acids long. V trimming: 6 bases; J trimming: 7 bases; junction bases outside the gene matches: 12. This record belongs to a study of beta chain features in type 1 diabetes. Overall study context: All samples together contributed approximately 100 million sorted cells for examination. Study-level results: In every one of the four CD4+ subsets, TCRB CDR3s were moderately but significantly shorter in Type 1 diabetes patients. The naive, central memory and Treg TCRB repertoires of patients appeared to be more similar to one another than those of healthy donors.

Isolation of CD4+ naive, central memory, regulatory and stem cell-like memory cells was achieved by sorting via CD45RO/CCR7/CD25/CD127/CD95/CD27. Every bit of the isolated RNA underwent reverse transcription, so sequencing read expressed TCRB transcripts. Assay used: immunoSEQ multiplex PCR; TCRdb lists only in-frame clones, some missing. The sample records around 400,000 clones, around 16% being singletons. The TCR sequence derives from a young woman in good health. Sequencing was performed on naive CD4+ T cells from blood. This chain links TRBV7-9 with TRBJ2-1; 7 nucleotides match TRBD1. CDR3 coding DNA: TGTGCCAGCAGGAGACCTGGACAGGTTCATAATGAGCAGTTCTTC. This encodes CASRRPGQVHNEQFF.